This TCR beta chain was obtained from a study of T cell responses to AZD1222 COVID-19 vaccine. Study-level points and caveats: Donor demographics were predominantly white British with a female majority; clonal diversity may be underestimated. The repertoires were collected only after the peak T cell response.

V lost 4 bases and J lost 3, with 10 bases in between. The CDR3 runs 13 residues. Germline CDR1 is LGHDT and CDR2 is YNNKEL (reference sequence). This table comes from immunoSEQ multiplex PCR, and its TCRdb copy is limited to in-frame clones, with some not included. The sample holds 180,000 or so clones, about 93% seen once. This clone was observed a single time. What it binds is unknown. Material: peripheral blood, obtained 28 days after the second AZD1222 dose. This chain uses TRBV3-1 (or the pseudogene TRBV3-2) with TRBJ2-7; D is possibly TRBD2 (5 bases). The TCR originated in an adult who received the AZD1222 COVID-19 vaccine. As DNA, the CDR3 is TGTGCCAGCAGCCGGGGTCGGGGCTACGAGCAGTACTTC. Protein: CASSRGRGYEQYF.